This paragraph reports one T cell receptor (beta chain). The source of the sample is a study of T and B cells in COVID-19 patients. Trimming removed 1 base from V and 2 bases from J; junction bases left unmatched: 3. In germline, CDR1 is DFQATT, CDR2 SNEGSKA (reference sequence). The CDR3 runs to 16 residues. TRB rearrangements were amplified by multiplex PCR with BIOMED2 TRB-A/B primers. TCRdb reprocessed the multiplex PCR reads via MiXCR and lists one record per CDR3 protein. Counted here are 5,500 to 8,000 distinct CDR3 sequences, roughly 34% occurring once; the ten biggest clones make up under 30%. TRB was amplified from roughly 250-500 ng of blood genomic DNA.

The TCR originated in a human donor who had recovered from COVID-19. The chain links TRBV20-1 to TRBJ2-6, with 9 bases aligning to TRBD1. Sequencing was done on a sample of blood. CDR3 nucleotides: TGCAGTGCTAGAGGGGACAGGGTACCTGGGGCCAACGTCCTGACTTTC. This codes for CSARGDRVPGANVLTF.